Listed here is a single T cell receptor beta chain. The CDR3 is 14 amino acids. The germline CDR1 and CDR2 sequences are SGHRS and YFSETQ. V lost 6 bases to trimming and J lost 0 bases, with 12 bases between them. How the authors handled the data: Amplification of reference gene primers was used by the study to estimate nucleated cell counts. TCRdb's table, derived via immunoSEQ multiplex PCR, lists solely in-frame clones and lacks some. The DNA gave D and trimming, while V, J and clone size come from that table. This table holds some 210,000 clones, roughly nine tenths found once. Seattle's enrolled individuals joined amid active infection and were then monitored longitudinally. The sample is drawn from a study of blood T cell repertoires in COVID-19. Study background: The United States, Italy and Spain supplied acute and convalescent COVID-19 samples. In each case, the material was cDNA or gDNA derived from T cells, B-cell-depleted T cells, or PBMCs.

The chain employs TRBV5-1 and TRBJ1-1; D gene uncertain. This receptor was taken from a man between 60 and 75 years old with COVID-19, enrolled during active disease. Source material: peripheral blood. The CDR3 reads CASTVSGLNTEAFF. CDR3 bases: TGCGCCAGCACCGTGTCCGGGTTGAACACTGAAGCTTTCTTT.